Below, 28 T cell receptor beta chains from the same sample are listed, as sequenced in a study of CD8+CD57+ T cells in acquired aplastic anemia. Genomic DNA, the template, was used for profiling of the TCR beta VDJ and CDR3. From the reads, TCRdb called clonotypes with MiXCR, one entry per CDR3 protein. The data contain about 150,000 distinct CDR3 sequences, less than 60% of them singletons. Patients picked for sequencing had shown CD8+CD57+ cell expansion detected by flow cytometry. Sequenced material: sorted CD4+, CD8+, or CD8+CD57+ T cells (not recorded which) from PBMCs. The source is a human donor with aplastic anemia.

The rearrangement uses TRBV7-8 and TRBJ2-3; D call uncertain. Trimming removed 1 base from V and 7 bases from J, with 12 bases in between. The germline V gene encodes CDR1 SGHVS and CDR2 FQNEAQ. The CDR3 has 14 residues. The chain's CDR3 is CASSLEWGGNTQYF. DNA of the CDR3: TGTGCCAGCAGCTTAGAGTGGGGTGGGAATACGCAGTATTTT.

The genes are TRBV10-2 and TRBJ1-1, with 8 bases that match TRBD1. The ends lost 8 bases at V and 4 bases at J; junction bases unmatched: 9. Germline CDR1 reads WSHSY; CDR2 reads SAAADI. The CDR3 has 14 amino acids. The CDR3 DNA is TGCGCCAGCTGCCACACAGGGGGGTTCACTGAAGCTTTCTTT. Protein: CASCHTGGFTEAFF.

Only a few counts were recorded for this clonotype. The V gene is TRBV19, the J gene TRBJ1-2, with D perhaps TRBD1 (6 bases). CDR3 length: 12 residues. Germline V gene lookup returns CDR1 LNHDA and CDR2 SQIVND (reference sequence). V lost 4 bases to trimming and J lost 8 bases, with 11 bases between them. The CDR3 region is CASSTGDRGYTF. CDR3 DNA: TGTGCCAGTAGTACAGGGGATCGGGGCTACACCTTC.

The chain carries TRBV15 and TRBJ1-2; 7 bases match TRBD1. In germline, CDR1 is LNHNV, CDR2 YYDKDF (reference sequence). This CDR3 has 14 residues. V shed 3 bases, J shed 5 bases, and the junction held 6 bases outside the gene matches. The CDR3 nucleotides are TGTGCCACCAGCAGGGGCACAGGGGATTATGGCTACACCTTC. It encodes CATSRGTGDYGYTF.

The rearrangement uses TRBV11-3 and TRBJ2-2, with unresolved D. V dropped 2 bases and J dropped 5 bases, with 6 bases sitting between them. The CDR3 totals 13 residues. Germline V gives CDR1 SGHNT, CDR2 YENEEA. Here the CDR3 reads CASSLSRTGELFF. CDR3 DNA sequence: TGTGCCAGCAGCTTAAGTAGGACCGGGGAGCTGTTTTTT.

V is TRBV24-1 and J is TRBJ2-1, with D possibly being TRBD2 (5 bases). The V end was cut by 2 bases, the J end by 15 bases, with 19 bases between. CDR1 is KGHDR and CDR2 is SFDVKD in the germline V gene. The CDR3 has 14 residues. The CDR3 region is CATSDWTLGNEWFF. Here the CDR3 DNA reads TGTGCCACCAGTGATTGGACTTTGGGTAATGAGTGGTTCTTC.

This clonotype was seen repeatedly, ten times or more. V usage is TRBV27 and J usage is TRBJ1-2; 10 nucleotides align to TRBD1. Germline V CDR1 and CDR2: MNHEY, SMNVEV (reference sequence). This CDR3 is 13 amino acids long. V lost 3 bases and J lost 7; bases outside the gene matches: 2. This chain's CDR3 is CASSLGQGFGYTF. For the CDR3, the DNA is TGTGCCAGCAGTTTGGGACAGGGGTTTGGCTACACCTTC.

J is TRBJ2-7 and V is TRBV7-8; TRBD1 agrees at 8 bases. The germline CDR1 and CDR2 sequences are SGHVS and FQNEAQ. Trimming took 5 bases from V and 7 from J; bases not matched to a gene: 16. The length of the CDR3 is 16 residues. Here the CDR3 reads CASSPVRDRYNREQYF. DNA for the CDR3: TGTGCCAGCAGCCCCGTCCGGGACAGGTACAATCGGGAGCAGTACTTC.

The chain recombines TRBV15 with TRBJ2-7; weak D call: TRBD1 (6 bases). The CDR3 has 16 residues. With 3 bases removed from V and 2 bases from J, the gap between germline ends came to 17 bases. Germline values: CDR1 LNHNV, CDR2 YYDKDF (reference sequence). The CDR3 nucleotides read TGTGCCACCAGCAGCTACGACAGGTCCGTAGCCTACGAGCAGTACGTC. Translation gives CATSSYDRSVAYEQYV.

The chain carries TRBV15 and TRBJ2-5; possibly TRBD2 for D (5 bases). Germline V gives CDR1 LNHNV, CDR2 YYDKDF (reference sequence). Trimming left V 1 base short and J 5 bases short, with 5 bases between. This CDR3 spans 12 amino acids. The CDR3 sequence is CATSRVAETQYF. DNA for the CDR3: TGTGCCACCAGCAGAGTAGCGGAGACCCAGTACTTC.

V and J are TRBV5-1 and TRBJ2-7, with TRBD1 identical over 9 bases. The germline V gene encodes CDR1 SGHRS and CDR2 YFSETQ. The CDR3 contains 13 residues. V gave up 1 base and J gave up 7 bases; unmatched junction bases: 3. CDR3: CASSLSGQGEQYV. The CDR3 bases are TGCGCCAGCAGCTTGTCCGGACAGGGGGAGCAGTACGTC.

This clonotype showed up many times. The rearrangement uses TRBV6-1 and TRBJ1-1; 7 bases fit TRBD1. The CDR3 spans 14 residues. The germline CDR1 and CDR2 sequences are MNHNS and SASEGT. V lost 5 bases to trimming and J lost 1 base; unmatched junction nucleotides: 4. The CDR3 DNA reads TGTGCCAGCAGTCCCGGGACAGAGAACACTGAAGCTTTCTTT. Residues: CASSPGTENTEAFF.

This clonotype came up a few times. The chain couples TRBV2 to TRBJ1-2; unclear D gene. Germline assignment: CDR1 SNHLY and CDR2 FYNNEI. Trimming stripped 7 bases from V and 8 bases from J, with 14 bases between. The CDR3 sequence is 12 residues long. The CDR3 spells CASTQLGTGYTF. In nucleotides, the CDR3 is TGTGCCAGCACCCAGCTAGGTACAGGCTACACCTTC.

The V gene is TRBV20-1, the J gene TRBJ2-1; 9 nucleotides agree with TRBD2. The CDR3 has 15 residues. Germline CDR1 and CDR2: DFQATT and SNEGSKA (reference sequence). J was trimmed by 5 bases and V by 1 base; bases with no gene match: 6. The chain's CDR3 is CSARVGLATDNEQFF. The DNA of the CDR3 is TGCAGTGCTAGAGTCGGACTAGCGACCGACAATGAGCAGTTCTTC.

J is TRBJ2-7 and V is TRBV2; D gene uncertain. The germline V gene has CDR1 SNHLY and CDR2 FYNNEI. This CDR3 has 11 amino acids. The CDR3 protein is CASTDGDEQYV. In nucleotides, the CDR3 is TGTGCTTCGACGGATGGCGACGAGCAGTACGTC.

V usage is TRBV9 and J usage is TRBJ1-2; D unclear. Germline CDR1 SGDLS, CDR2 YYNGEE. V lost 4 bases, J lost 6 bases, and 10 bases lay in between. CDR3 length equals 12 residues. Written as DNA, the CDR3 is TGTGCCAGCAGCCAGACTGGGGATGGCTACACCTTC. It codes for CASSQTGDGYTF.

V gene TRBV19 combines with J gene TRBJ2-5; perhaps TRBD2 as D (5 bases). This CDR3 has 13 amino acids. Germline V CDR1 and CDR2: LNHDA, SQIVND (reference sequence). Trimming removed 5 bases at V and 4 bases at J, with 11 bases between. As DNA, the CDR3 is TGTGCCAGTAGTGAAACTAGATTAGAGACCCAGTACTTC. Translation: CASSETRLETQYF.

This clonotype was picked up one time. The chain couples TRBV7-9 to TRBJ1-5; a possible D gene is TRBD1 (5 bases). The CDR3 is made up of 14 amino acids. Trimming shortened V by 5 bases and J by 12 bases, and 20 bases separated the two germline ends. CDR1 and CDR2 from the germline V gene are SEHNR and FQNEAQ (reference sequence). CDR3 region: CASSPYLTANIQHF. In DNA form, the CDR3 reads TGTGCCAGCAGCCCTTATTTGACAGCCAATATCCAGCATTTT. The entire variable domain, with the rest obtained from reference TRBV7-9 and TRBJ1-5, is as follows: DTGVSQNPRHKITKRGQNVTFRCDPISEHNRLYWYRQTLGQGPEFLTYFQNEAQLEKSRLLSDRFSAERPKGSFSTLEIQRTEQGDSAMYLCASSPYLTANIQHFGDGTRLSIL.

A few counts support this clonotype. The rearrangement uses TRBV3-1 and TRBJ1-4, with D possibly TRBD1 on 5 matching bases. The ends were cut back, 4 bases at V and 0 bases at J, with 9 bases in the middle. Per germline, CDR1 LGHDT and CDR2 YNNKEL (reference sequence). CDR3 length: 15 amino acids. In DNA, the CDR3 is TGTGCCAGCAGCCCCACAGGACCAACTAATGAAAAACTGTTTTTT. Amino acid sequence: CASSPTGPTNEKLFF.

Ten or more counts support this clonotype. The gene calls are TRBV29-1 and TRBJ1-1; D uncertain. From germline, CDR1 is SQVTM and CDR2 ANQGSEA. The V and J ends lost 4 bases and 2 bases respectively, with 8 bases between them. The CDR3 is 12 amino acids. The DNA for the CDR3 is TGCAGCGTTGGACAAGTTAACACTGAAGCTTTCTTT. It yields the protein CSVGQVNTEAFF. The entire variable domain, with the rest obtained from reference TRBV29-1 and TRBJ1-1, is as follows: SAVISQKPSRDICQRGTSLTIQCQVDSQVTMMFWYRQQPGQSLTLIATANQGSEATYESGFVIDKFPISRPNLTFSTLTVSNMSPEDSSIYLCSVGQVNTEAFFGQGTRLTVV.

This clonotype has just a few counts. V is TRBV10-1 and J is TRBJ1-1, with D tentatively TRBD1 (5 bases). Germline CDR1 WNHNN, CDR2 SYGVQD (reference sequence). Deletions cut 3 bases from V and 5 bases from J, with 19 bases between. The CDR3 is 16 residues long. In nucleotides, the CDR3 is TGCGCCAGCAGTGACGGCAGTTGGGACGGAACGACTGAAGCTTTCTTT. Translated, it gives CASSDGSWDGTTEAFF.

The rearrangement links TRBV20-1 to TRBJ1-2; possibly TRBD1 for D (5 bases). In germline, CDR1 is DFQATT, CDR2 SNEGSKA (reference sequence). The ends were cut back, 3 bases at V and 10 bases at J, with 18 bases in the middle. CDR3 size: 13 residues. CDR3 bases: TGCAGTGCTAGGTCCGGGACCTTTGACGACTACACCTTC. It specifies CSARSGTFDDYTF.

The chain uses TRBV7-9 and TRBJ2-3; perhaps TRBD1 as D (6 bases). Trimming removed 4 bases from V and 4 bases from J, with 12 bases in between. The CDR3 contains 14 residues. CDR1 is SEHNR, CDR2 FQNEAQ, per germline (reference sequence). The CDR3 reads CASSSTRGADTQYF. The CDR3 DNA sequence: TGTGCCAGCAGCTCAACCAGGGGAGCAGATACGCAGTATTTT.

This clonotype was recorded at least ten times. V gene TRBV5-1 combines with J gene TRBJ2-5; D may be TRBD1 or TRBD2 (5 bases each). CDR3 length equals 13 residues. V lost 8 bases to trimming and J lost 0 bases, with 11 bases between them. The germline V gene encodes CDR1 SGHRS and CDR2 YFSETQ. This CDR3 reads CASSEGHQETQYF. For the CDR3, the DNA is TGCGCCAGTAGCGAGGGACACCAAGAGACCCAGTACTTC. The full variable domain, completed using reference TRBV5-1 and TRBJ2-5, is KAGVTQTPRYLIKTRGQQVTLSCSPISGHRSVSWYQQTPGQGLQFLFEYFSETQRNKGNFPGRFSGRQFSNSRSEMNVSTLELGDSALYLCASSEGHQETQYFGPGTRLLVL.

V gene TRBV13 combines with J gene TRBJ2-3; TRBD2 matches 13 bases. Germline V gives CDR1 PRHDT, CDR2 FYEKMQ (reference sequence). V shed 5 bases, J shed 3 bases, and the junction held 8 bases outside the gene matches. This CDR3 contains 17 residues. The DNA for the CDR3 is TGTGCCAGCAGCCTCTATCGGGGACTAGCGGGAACAGATACGCAGTATTTT. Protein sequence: CASSLYRGLAGTDTQYF. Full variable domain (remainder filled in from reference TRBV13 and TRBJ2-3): AAGVIQSPRHLIKEKRETATLKCYPIPRHDTVYWYQQGPGQDPQFLISFYEKMQSDKGSIPDRFSAQQFSDYHSELNMSSLELGDSALYFCASSLYRGLAGTDTQYFGPGTRLTVL.

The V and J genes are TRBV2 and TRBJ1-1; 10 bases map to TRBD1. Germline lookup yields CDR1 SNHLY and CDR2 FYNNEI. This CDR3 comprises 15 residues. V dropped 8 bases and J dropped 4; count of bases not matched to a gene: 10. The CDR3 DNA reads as TGTGCCAGCGGTGGGGACAGGGGCCCGGGCACTGAAGCTTTCTTT. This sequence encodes CASGGDRGPGTEAFF.

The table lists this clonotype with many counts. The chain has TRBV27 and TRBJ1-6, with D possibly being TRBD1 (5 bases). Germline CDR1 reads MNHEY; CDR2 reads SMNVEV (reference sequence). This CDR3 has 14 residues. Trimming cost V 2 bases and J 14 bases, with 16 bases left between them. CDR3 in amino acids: CASSLEGRLEALHF. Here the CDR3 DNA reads TGTGCCAGCAGTTTAGAGGGGAGGCTGGAGGCCCTCCACTTT.

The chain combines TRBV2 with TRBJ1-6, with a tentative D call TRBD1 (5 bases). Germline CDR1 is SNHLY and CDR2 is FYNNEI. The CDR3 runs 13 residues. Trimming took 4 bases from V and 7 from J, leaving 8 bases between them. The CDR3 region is CASSAQANSPLHF. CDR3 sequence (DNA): TGTGCCAGCAGTGCACAGGCAAATTCACCCCTCCACTTT. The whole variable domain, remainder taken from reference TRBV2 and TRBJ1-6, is EPEVTQTPSHQVTQMGQEVILRCVPISNHLYFYWYRQILGQKVEFLVSFYNNEISEKSEIFDDQFSVERPDGSNFTLKIRSTKLEDSAMYFCASSAQANSPLHFGNGTRLTVT.